The rows below give T cell receptor beta chains drawn from one sample of a study of T cell responses to AZD1222 COVID-19 vaccine. The assay was immunoSEQ multiplex PCR, and TCRdb's table has in-frame clones only and misses some. The sample records about 130,000 clones, about 90% being singletons. Sequencing used peripheral blood, obtained on day 0 of AZD1222 vaccination. These receptors were taken from an adult in good health. Each CDR3 is given without its conserved first and last residue.

CDR3 length,V gene,CDR3 protein
12,TRBV4-3,ASSQDWGGTEAF
8,TRBV30,AWREHEQY
12,TRBV29-1,SVAGTSGTDTQY
10,TRBV14,ASSPHDEKLF
14,TRBV7-9,ASSLGPGGPADTQY
12,TRBV6-1,ASSEVYRKNTIY
11,TRBV4-1,ASSPVGFQPQH
13,TRBV5-4,ASSEGREAGGELF
12,TRBV28,ASSSMGLKNTQY
13,TRBV3-1/TRBV3-2,ASSQGTSSGNTIY
15,TRBV14,ASSQGVRGRYTGELF
16,TRBV5-6,ASSGTSGGVMGTDTQY
13,TRBV5-1,ASSLGTGNVYEQY
13,TRBV15,ATTGDRANTGELF
13,TRBV18,ASSPVGQPRQPQH
12,TRBV7-9,ASSSQGWNSPLH
13,TRBV5-1,ASSLQGLAVYEQY
10,TRBV3-1/TRBV3-2,ASRAETYEQY
14,TRBV6-5,ASSYQGRPSTDTQY
13,TRBV27,ASSLSHRRTGELF
11,TRBV5-4,ASSSTENEKLF
12,TRBV2,ASSDQAVNQPQH
13,TRBV15,ATSRGGQKTDTQY
14,TRBV7-3,ASSLSGPANTGELF
11,TRBV11-2,ASSTWRSTEAF
13,TRBV4-1,ASSQGPGANYGYT
13,TRBV28,ASSLWAGSYTEAF